The 3 T cell receptor beta chains in this list originate from one sample, sequenced in a study of response to subunit inactivated influenza vaccine. TCRdb re-derived calls from the RT-PCR reads in MiXCR, one entry per CDR3 protein. This sample has around 540,000 distinct CDR3 sequences, with 12% found just once. Here the sequenced sample was PBMCs from blood, taken on the day of vaccination. The receptors come from a man aged 50 to 60 who received an inactivated influenza vaccine.

Notes on this clonotype: This clone may be a read error of a much larger clone one base away. This chain connects TRBV12-3 or TRBV12-4 to TRBJ2-7, with TRBD2 matching over 8 bases. The V and J ends lost 3 bases and 4 bases, in that order; junction bases with no gene match: 2. This CDR3 is built from 13 residues. The CDR3 bases are TGTGCCAGCAGTTTCCGGGAGGGGTACGAGCAGTACTTC. It specifies CASSFREGYEQYF.

A few counts support this clonotype. This chain uses TRBV5-1 with TRBJ1-6, with 8 bases lining up with TRBD1. This CDR3 is 14 amino acids long. V lost 2 bases to trimming and J lost 8 bases; unmatched junction nucleotides: 3. Looked up from germline, CDR1 is SGHRS and CDR2 is YFSETQ. The CDR3 DNA sequence: TGCGCCAGCAGCTTTCTACAGGGGGATTCACCCCTCCACTTT. Translated: CASSFLQGDSPLHF. The full variable domain, its missing parts supplied by reference TRBV5-1 and TRBJ1-6, is KAGVTQTPRYLIKTRGQQVTLSCSPISGHRSVSWYQQTPGQGLQFLFEYFSETQRNKGNFPGRFSGRQFSNSRSEMNVSTLELGDSALYLCASSFLQGDSPLHFGNGTRLTVT.

This clonotype was detected a few times. This chain uses TRBV2 with TRBJ2-2; tentative D call: TRBD2 (7 bases). V was trimmed by 9 bases and J by 4 bases, leaving 18 bases between them. Germline lookup yields CDR1 SNHLY and CDR2 FYNNEI. The CDR3 has 15 amino acids. In nucleotides, the CDR3 is TGTGCCAGTCAGCGAGGGGGGGGTTTCACCGGGGAGCTGTTTTTT. Its translation: CASQRGGGFTGELFF. The whole variable domain, filled in from reference TRBV2 and TRBJ2-2, reads EPEVTQTPSHQVTQMGQEVILRCVPISNHLYFYWYRQILGQKVEFLVSFYNNEISEKSEIFDDQFSVERPDGSNFTLKIRSTKLEDSAMYFCASQRGGGFTGELFFGEGSRLTVL.